This entry is about one T cell receptor beta chain. What it recognizes is unknown. The CDR3 has 15 residues. Germline lookup yields CDR1 SEHNR and CDR2 FQNEAQ (reference sequence). V dropped 5 bases and J dropped 1; count of bases not matched to a gene: 2. Regarding time point: pre-sensitization, week 0. Treatment: therapeutic diphenylcyclopropenone sensitization with weekly scalp DPC. Total RNA was isolated from whole blood that had not been fractionated. Via MiXCR, TCRdb re-called the RACE reads, giving one row per CDR3 protein. The sample gives a few hundred thousand distinct CDR3 sequences, roughly 7.4% of which show up once; 0.9% to 1.5% is in the top ten. The source of the sample is a study of human T cells and chemical hapten exposure. Study at large: Sensitization employed 2% DPC on approximately 2 cm by approximately 2 cm of upper inner arm skin. Findings and limits, study-wide: Significantly more large CDR3 similarity clusters were formed by expanded TCRs than by controls.

The chain uses TRBV7-9 and TRBJ2-1; 10 bases line up with TRBD2. The sequence came from a man younger than 35 with alopecia areata. Some clones in this sample may be carry-over from other donors' samples. This specimen was whole blood, taken in connection with sensitization to the hapten diphenylcyclopropenone (DPC). The CDR3 sequence is CASSTAGGSYNEQFF. For the CDR3, the DNA is TGTGCCAGCAGCACAGCGGGGGGGTCCTACAATGAGCAGTTCTTC.